This T cell receptor (beta chain) comes out of a study of persistence of HIV-infected CD4 T cells. About the research overall: Blood samples, up to roughly 180 mL, came from multiple time points, except two leukapheresis donors sampled once. Study outcomes and limitations: Compared with CD3/CD28-stimulated cells, CMV- and Gag-responding cells showed lower TCRbeta richness.

This CDR3 comprises 15 residues. The V end lost 1 base, the J end lost 8 bases, and 17 bases lay between the germline ends. Germline V CDR1 and CDR2: MGHRA, YSYEKL. Cells were stimulated with overlapping HIV-1 Gag 15-mer peptides. CD40L/CD69 double-negative CD45RO-high memory CD4+ T cells were collected. Points on this clone: Its matching antigen is unknown.

The libraries were made with immunoSEQ version 4 in survey mode. Data came from immunoSEQ multiplex PCR; TCRdb stores just in-frame clones and leaves some out. The sample has roughly 64,000 clones, 70% to 75% seen once. The chain couples TRBV4-1 to TRBJ1-2; tentatively, D is TRBD1 (6 bases). The clonotype originates from an adult man with HIV who was CMV-seropositive. This material consisted of CD4+ T cells sorted from PBMCs after approximately 19-hour stimulation, taken from a patient who received antiretroviral therapy. The CDR3 DNA follows: TGCGCCAGCAGCCAAGTGCAGGGGCGTACGGGGGGCTACACCTTC. Amino acid sequence: CASSQVQGRTGGYTF.